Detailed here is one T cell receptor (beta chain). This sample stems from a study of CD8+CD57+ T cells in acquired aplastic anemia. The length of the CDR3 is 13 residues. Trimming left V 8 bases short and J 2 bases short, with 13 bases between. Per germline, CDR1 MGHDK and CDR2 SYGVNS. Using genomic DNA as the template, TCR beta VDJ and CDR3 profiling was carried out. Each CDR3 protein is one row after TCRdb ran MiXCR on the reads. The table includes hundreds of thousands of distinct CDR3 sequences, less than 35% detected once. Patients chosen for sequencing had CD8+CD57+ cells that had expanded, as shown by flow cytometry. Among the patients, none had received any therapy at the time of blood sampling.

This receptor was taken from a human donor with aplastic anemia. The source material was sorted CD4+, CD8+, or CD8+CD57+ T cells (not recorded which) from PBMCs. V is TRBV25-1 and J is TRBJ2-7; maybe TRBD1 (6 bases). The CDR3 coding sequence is TGTGCCAGCCAGACAGGACCGCCCTACGAGCAGTACTTC. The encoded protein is CASQTGPPYEQYF.